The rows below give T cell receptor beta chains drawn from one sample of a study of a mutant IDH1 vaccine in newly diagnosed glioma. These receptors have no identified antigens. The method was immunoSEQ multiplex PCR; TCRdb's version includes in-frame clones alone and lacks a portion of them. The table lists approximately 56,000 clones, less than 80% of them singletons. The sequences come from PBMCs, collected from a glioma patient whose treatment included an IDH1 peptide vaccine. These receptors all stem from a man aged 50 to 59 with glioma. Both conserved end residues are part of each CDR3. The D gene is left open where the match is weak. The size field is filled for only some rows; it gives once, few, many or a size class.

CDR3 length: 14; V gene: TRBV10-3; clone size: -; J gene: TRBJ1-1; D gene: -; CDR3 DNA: TGTGCCATCAGTGAAACCTCCCCTGACGTTGAAGCTTTCTTT; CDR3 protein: CAISETSPDVEAFF
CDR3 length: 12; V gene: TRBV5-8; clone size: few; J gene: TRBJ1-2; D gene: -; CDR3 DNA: TGTGCCAGCAGCTTGGAAAACTATGGCTACACCTTC; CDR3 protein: CASSLENYGYTF
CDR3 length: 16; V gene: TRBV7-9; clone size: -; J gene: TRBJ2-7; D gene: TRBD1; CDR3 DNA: TGTGCCAGCAGCTTTGGGTCCGGGACAGTGTCCTACGAGCAGTACTTC; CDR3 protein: CASSFGSGTVSYEQYF
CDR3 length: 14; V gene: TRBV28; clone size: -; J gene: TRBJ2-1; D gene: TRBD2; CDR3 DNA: TGTGCCAGCAGCCGGGGGGATTCCTACAATGAGCAGTTCTTC; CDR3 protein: CASSRGDSYNEQFF
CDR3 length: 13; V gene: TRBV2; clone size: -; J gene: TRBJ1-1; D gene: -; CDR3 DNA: TGTGCCAGCAGTCGGACCTGGAACACTGAAGCTTTCTTT; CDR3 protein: CASSRTWNTEAFF
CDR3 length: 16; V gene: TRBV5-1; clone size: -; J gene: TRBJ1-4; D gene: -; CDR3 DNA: TGCGCCAGCAGCTTGGCCGGGGAGGGCTTTAATGAAAAACTGTTTTTT; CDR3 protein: CASSLAGEGFNEKLFF
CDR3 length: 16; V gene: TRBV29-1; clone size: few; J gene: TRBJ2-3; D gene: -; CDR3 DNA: TGCAGCGTTGAAAACCCCGGAAGGGGGTGGACAGATACGCAGTATTTT; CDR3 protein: CSVENPGRGWTDTQYF
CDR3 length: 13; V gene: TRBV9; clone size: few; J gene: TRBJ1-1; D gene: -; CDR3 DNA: TGTGCCAGCAGTCCAGAAGGGCTCACTGAAGCTTTCTTT; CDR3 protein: CASSPEGLTEAFF
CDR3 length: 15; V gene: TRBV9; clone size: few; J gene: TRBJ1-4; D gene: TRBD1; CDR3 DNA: TGTGCCAGCAGCGTAGATTGGACAGGGAACGAAAAACTGTTTTTT; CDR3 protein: CASSVDWTGNEKLFF
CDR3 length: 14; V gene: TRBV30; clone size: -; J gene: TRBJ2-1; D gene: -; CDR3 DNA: TGTGCCTGGAGTGCTAGTACCCTCTACAATGAGCAGTTCTTC; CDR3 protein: CAWSASTLYNEQFF